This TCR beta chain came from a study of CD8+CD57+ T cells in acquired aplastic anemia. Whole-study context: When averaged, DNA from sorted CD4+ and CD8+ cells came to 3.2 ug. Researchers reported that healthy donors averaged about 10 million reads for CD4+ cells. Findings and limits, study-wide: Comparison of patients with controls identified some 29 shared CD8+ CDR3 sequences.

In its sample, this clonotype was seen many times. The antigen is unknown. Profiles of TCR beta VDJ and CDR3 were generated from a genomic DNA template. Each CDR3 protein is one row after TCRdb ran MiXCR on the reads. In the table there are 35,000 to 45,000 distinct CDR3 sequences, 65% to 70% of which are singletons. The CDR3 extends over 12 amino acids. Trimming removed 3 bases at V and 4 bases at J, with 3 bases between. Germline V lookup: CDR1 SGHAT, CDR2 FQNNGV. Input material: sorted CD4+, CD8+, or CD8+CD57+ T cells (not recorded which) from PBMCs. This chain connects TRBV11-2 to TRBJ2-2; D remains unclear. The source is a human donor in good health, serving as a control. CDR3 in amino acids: CASSLGTGELFF. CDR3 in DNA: TGTGCCAGCAGCTTGGGCACCGGGGAGCTGTTTTTT.